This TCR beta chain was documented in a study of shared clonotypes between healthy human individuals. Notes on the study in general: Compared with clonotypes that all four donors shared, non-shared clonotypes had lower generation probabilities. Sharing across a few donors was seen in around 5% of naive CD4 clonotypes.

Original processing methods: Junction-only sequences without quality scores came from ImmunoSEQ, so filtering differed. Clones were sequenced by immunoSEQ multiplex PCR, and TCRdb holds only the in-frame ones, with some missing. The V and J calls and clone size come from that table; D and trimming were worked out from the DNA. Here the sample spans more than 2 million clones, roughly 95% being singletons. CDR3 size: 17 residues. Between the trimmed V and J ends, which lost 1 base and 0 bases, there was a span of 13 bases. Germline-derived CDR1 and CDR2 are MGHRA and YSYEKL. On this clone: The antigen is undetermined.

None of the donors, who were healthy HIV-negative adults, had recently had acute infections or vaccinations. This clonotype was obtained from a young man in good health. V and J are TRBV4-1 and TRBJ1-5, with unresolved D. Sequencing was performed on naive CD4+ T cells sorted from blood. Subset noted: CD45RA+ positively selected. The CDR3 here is CASSQVGSQYSNQPQHF. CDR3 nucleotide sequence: TGCGCCAGCAGCCAAGTGGGCAGCCAGTATAGCAATCAGCCCCAGCATTTT.